The T cell receptor (beta chain) described here comes from a study of spatial heterogeneity in lung cancer. This clonotype was detected once. The target antigen is unknown. TCRdb recomputed calls from the 5' RACE reads with MiXCR, one row per CDR3 protein. Of about 85,000 distinct CDR3 sequences listed, 15% to 25% are singletons. Study-level results: Compared with follow-up, resection was when ubiquitous expanded tumor TCRs appeared in blood more.

This CDR3 has 12 residues. CDR1 and CDR2 (germline): DFQATT, SNEGSKA (reference sequence). The V gene lost 3 bases and the J gene lost 4 bases, with 4 bases spanning the gap. Time point here: sample taken at primary tumor resection. Whole RNA, which was extracted from tumor, nontumor lung tissue or frozen PBMC, was sequenced without any cell sorting. The donors comprised 70 to 85 untreated early-stage non-small cell lung cancer patients. J is TRBJ2-6 and V is TRBV20-1; D not resolved. The source material was PBMCs, sampled at surgery. This clonotype was obtained from a male donor with early-stage non-small cell lung cancer. The CDR3 here is CSARHGANVLTF. The CDR3, as DNA: TGCAGTGCTAGGCACGGGGCCAACGTCCTGACTTTC.